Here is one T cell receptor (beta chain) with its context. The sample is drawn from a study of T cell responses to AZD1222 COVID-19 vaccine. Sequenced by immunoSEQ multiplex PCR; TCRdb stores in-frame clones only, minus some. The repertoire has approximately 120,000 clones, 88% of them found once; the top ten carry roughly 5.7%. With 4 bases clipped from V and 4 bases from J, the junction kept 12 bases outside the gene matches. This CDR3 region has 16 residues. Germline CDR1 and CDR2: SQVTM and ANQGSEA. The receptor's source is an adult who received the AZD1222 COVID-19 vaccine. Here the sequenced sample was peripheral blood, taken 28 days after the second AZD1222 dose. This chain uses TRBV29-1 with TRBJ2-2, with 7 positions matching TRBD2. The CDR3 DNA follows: TGCAGCGTTGTCTCCTCGGGGGGAGGTATCACCGGGGAGCTGTTTTTT. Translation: CSVVSSGGGITGELFF.